The 27 T cell receptor beta chains below come from one sample, sequenced in a study of glioma-infiltrating T cells. Using RNA template, CDR3s of TCR alpha and beta were amplified with iRepertoire arm-PCR. One entry per CDR3 protein, called by TCRdb with MiXCR from the multiplex PCR reads. The sample records around 190,000 distinct CDR3 sequences, 25% to 35% being singletons. The sequenced sample was glioma tissue, nonneoplastic brain tissue, or PBMCs (not recorded which). These receptors all stem from a human donor with low-grade glioma or glioblastoma, undergoing nonglioma brain surgery, or in good health (not recorded which).

The chain has TRBV4-1 and TRBJ2-2; 9 nucleotides line up with TRBD2. Trimming cost V 2 bases and J 4 bases; bases outside gene matches: 5. This CDR3 has 16 residues. In germline, CDR1 is MGHRA, CDR2 YSYEKL. CDR3 DNA sequence: TGCGCCAGCAGCCAATCAGGCGGGAGGGGCACCGGGGAGCTGTTTTTT. Protein: CASSQSGGRGTGELFF.

The rearrangement links TRBV7-9 to TRBJ1-1; D might be TRBD1 (5 bases). The CDR3 has 15 amino acids. Looked up from germline, CDR1 is SEHNR and CDR2 is FQNEAQ (reference sequence). CDR3 DNA: TGTGAAAGCAGCTGGGTGGGGCTGGGGAACACTGAAGCTTTCTTT. The encoded protein is CESSWVGLGNTEAFF.

Many counts were recorded for this clonotype. J is TRBJ1-3 and V is TRBV7-2, with D unclear. Germline V gene data show CDR1 as SGHTA and CDR2 as FQGNSA. The CDR3 contains 13 residues. Trimming shortened V by 4 bases and J by 0 bases, and 4 bases separated the two germline ends. The CDR3 DNA sequence: TGTGCCAGCAGCTCTCCCTCTGGAAACACCATATATTTT. The encoded protein is CASSSPSGNTIYF.

This clonotype was seen many times. V usage is TRBV7-2 and J usage is TRBJ2-3; possibly TRBD2 for D (5 bases). CDR1 and CDR2 from the germline V gene are SGHTA and FQGNSA. This CDR3 has 14 amino acids. V lost 3 bases and J lost 2, with 9 bases in between. The CDR3 loop reads CASSLGAATDTQYF. The CDR3 DNA sequence: TGTGCCAGCAGCTTGGGAGCGGCCACAGATACGCAGTATTTT.

This clonotype was counted many times. V usage is TRBV20-1 and J usage is TRBJ2-7, with 9 bases matching TRBD2. CDR3 length: 15 amino acids. V gave up 0 bases and J gave up 2 bases; unmatched junction bases: 5. The germline V gene has CDR1 DFQATT and CDR2 SNEGSKA (reference sequence). CDR3 DNA: TGCAGTGCTAGAGATCTACTAGCGGGTACCTACGAGCAGTACTTC. This encodes CSARDLLAGTYEQYF.

Ten or more counts support this clonotype. This rearrangement joins TRBV4-1 to TRBJ1-3; D is uncertain. This CDR3 is 10 amino acids long. Between the trimmed V and J ends, which lost 8 bases and 6 bases, there was a span of 5 bases. Germline lookup yields CDR1 MGHRA and CDR2 YSYEKL. In nucleotides, the CDR3 is TGCGCCAGCGGGCAAAACACCATATATTTT. Its translation: CASGQNTIYF.

Written as DNA, the CDR3 is TGCAGTGCCCATGGGATCACAGATACGCAGTATTTT. This encodes CSAHGITDTQYF. The V gene is TRBV20-1, the J gene TRBJ2-3; D unclear. Germline V gene lookup returns CDR1 DFQATT and CDR2 SNEGSKA (reference sequence). The CDR3 runs to 12 residues. Trimming shortened V by 6 bases and J by 2 bases, and 9 bases separated the two germline ends.

This clonotype was found once. One end of the junction is discordant with germline, which a read error may explain. The chain carries TRBV12-3 or TRBV12-4 and TRBJ1-2, with unresolved D. The CDR3 loop spans 19 amino acids. CDR3 loop: CASISLPGPGGSIIYGYPF. For the CDR3, the DNA is TGTGCCAGCATTTCCTTACCAGGACCGGGTGGGTCTATCATATATGGATACCCCTTC.

This clonotype was found once. A much larger clone differs by one base, so this may be a read error. The J gene is TRBJ1-2, the V gene TRBV19; D uncertain. CDR3 length: 14 amino acids. Germline V lookup: CDR1 LNHDA, CDR2 SQIVND (reference sequence). V lost 1 base and J lost 6, with 12 bases in between. This CDR3 is CASSIGRAIHGYTF. The DNA of the CDR3 is TGTGCCAGTAGTATAGGGAGGGCCATACATGGCTACACCTTC.

This clonotype was observed once. This sequence may be a read error, since a much larger clone differs from it by one base. The chain recombines TRBV12-3 or TRBV12-4 with TRBJ2-7, with D possibly matching TRBD2 (5 bases). With 2 bases removed from V and 7 bases from J, the gap between germline ends came to 12 bases. This CDR3 has 13 amino acids. Here the CDR3 DNA reads TGTGCCAGCAGTTTACTTTCGGGGAATGAGCAGTACTTC. Protein sequence: CASSLLSGNEQYF.

With respect to this clonotype: This may come from a read error, since a much larger clone is one base off. The chain uses TRBV19 and TRBJ2-3; 7 nucleotides match TRBD2. The CDR3 covers 15 residues. Germline V gene data show CDR1 as LNHDA and CDR2 as SQIVND (reference sequence). CDR3: CASSIAAGVSDTKYF. The CDR3 region has the DNA TGTGCCAGTAGTATAGCGGCGGGAGTATCGGATACGAAGTATTTT.

This clonotype occurred many times. The chain has TRBV6-1 and TRBJ1-2; D ambiguous. Looked up from germline, CDR1 is MNHNS and CDR2 is SASEGT. Between the trimmed V and J ends, which lost 8 bases and 3 bases, there was a span of 13 bases. The CDR3 spans 13 residues. CDR3 loop: CASRPGPHYGYTF. The CDR3 region has the DNA TGTGCCAGCCGCCCAGGCCCTCACTATGGCTACACCTTC.

V usage is TRBV9 and J usage is TRBJ1-6; D possibly corresponds to TRBD1 (5 bases). Per the germline V gene, CDR1 is SGDLS and CDR2 is YYNGEE. The CDR3 consists of 14 residues. With 7 bases removed from V and 6 bases from J, the gap between germline ends came to 14 bases. The CDR3, as DNA: TGTGCCAGCGGCACCGGGACTACTAATTCACCCCTCCACTTT. This sequence encodes CASGTGTTNSPLHF.

This clonotype was seen repeatedly, ten times or more. The chain links TRBV29-1 to TRBJ1-2; no reliable D call. Trimming shortened V by 3 bases and J by 2 bases, and 4 bases separated the two germline ends. The CDR3 is 11 amino acids. In germline, CDR1 is SQVTM, CDR2 ANQGSEA. CDR3 sequence: CSVEGNYGYTF. Written as DNA, the CDR3 is TGCAGCGTTGAGGGAAACTATGGCTACACCTTC.

This clonotype has ten or more counts. The chain recombines TRBV6-1 with TRBJ1-1, with TRBD1 matching 9 bases. The CDR3 runs 12 residues. Trimming cost V 6 bases and J 11 bases; bases outside gene matches: 7. The V gene's germline CDR1 is MNHNS and CDR2 SASEGT. The CDR3 sequence is CASSPTGGDAFF. Here the CDR3 DNA reads TGTGCCAGCAGCCCGACAGGGGGTGACGCTTTCTTT.

The genes are TRBV2 and TRBJ2-1; possible D gene TRBD1, 6 bases. In germline, CDR1 is SNHLY, CDR2 FYNNEI. Deletions cut 8 bases from V and 2 bases from J, with 16 bases between. The CDR3 has 15 residues. The chain's CDR3 is CASAPTGIPYNEQFF. Written as DNA, the CDR3 is TGTGCCAGCGCCCCTACAGGGATCCCCTACAATGAGCAGTTCTTC.

This clonotype occurred many times. The CDR3 region has the DNA TGTGCCAGCAGGGAAGTGCTCGGTGGTCAGCCCCAGCATTTT. Protein sequence: CASREVLGGQPQHF. The rearrangement joins TRBV7-2 to TRBJ1-5; no clear D gene. The CDR3 runs to 14 residues. CDR1 is SGHTA and CDR2 is FQGNSA in the germline V gene. V lost 6 bases and J lost 6, with 15 bases in between.

This clonotype was detected many times. The chain uses TRBV24-1 and TRBJ1-1; D is unclear. The V gene lost 6 bases and the J gene lost 1 base, with 8 bases spanning the gap. The CDR3 consists of 13 residues. From germline, CDR1 is KGHDR and CDR2 SFDVKD. As DNA, the CDR3 is TGTGCCACCAGTAACCCGGCGAACACTGAAGCTTTCTTT. Translating gives CATSNPANTEAFF.

At least ten counts were recorded for this clonotype. The gene calls are TRBV6-1 and TRBJ1-4; D is unclear. Trimming took 5 bases from V and 4 from J, leaving 8 bases between them. Germline V gene data show CDR1 as MNHNS and CDR2 as SASEGT. The CDR3 has 13 amino acids. Here the CDR3 reads CASSWVFNEKLFF. CDR3 sequence (DNA): TGTGCCAGCAGTTGGGTCTTTAATGAAAAACTGTTTTTT.

This clonotype was picked up many times. The gene calls are TRBV7-2 and TRBJ1-5; weak D call: TRBD1 (5 bases). V gave up 7 bases and J gave up 6 bases, with 16 bases separating them. Germline V gives CDR1 SGHTA, CDR2 FQGNSA. This CDR3 is built from 14 residues. The CDR3 DNA follows: TGTGCCAGCACCTCTGGGGGGGGAAGTCAGCCCCAGCATTTT. Amino acid sequence: CASTSGGGSQPQHF.

On this clonotype: At one of its ends the junction is not consistent with the germline gene, which may arise from a read error. The chain recombines TRBV2 with TRBJ1-5; D is uncertain. The CDR3 is 16 residues long. Germline V gene data show CDR1 as SNHLY and CDR2 as FYNNEI. As DNA, the CDR3 is TGTGCCAGCAGTGAAGTGGCACTTTATAGCAATCAGCCCCGGCATTTT. Its protein is CASSEVALYSNQPRHF.

Points on this clonotype: The CDR3 end shows no conserved phenylalanine or tryptophan, and so a read error is likely. The DNA is omitted, as the CDR3 cannot be located on it reliably, and the CDR3 follows TCRdb's listing. This chain connects TRBV6-5 to TRBJ1-1; TRBD1 was called by the table and not checked on the DNA. The CDR3 length is 14 residues, termini included. The germline V gene encodes CDR1 MNHEY and CDR2 SVGAGI. The CDR3 sequence: CASSLGDVNTEACV.

The chain couples TRBV7-6 to TRBJ2-6; 9 bases are a match to TRBD1. The CDR3 length is 17 residues. In germline, CDR1 is SGHVS, CDR2 FNYEAQ. J gave up 0 bases and V 3 bases, and 3 bases lay outside the gene matches. The CDR3 DNA follows: TGTGCCAGCAGCTTGGGACAGGGAAACTCTGGGGCCAACGTCCTGACTTTC. Translation gives CASSLGQGNSGANVLTF.

This clonotype was observed a single time. One end of the junction fails to match germline, which may point to a read error. The V and J genes are TRBV18 and TRBJ1-3; D uncertain. From germline, CDR1 is KGHSH and CDR2 LQKENI. The CDR3 spans 15 residues. The CDR3 loop is CASSPTKSSGDTIYF. For the CDR3, the DNA is TGTGCCAGCTCACCGACCAAGAGCTCTGGAGACACCATATATTTT. Together with reference TRBV18 and TRBJ1-3, the CDR3 gives the full variable domain: NAGVMQNPRHLVRRRGQEARLRCSPMKGHSHVYWYRQLPEEGLKFMVYLQKENIIDESGMPKERFSAEFPKEGPSILRIQQVVRGDSAAYFCASSPTKSSGDTIYFGEGSWLTVV.

Details on this clonotype: Possible read error: a much larger clone is one base away. The rearrangement joins TRBV19 to TRBJ2-1; D is possibly TRBD2 (5 bases). The CDR3 sequence is 15 residues long. V was clipped by 3 bases and J by 8 bases, with 17 bases between them. Germline V CDR1 and CDR2: LNHDA, SQIVND (reference sequence). The CDR3 spells CASSMGASGVDEQFF. The CDR3 region has the DNA TGTGCCAGTAGTATGGGAGCCTCTGGAGTCGATGAGCAGTTCTTC.

This clonotype was seen at least ten times. The rearrangement links TRBV4-2 to TRBJ1-2; no clear D. CDR3 length: 12 amino acids. Germline V gives CDR1 LGHNA, CDR2 YNFKEQ. The V and J ends lost 0 bases and 2 bases respectively, with 1 base between them. As DNA, the CDR3 is TGTGCCAGCAGCCAAGACAACTATGGCTACACCTTC. It specifies CASSQDNYGYTF.

This clonotype has a count of ten or more. CDR3 DNA: TGTGCCAGCAGGTTTCTAGCGGGAGAAAGCAATGAGCAGTTCTTC. Translated, it gives CASRFLAGESNEQFF. This chain joins TRBV6-1 and TRBJ2-1, with 10 bases matching TRBD2. Trimming at V came to 6 bases and at J to 6 bases, leaving 8 bases not matched to a gene. Per germline, CDR1 MNHNS and CDR2 SASEGT. CDR3 length: 15 amino acids.